These T cell receptor beta chains were read from a single sample in a study of blood T cell repertoires in COVID-19. Sequencing was performed with immunoSEQ multiplex PCR; in TCRdb, only in-frame clones are kept and a portion is missing. The sample has approximately 290,000 clones; around 89% are singletons. The sequencing sample was made of peripheral blood. All receptors come from a man aged 25-45 years with acute or convalescent COVID-19. Each CDR3 is given with its conserved first and last residue. A D gene is named only where the DNA matches it firmly. Clone sizes are given selectively: once, few, many, or a class where the clone is expanded.

NA,once,TRBV18,TRBJ1-2,CASSPPGRLDGYTF,TGTGCCAGCTCACCACCGGGGAGACTTGATGGCTACACCTTC
NA,NA,TRBV4-1,TRBJ1-6,CASSQDHTGSTPLHF,TGCGCCAGCAGCCAAGACCATACAGGTTCTACACCCCTCCACTTT
NA,NA,TRBV6-2/TRBV6-3,TRBJ1-5,CASSYSGGPNQPQHF,TGTGCCAGCAGTTACTCCGGGGGGCCCAATCAGCCCCAGCATTTT
NA,NA,TRBV11-2,TRBJ2-3,CASSLDTGVSTDTQYF,TGTGCCAGCAGCTTAGACACGGGAGTCAGCACAGATACGCAGTATTTT
NA,NA,TRBV14,TRBJ1-5,CASSQDRGQPQHF,TGTGCCAGCAGCCAAGATCGGGGACAGCCCCAGCATTTT
TRBD1,NA,TRBV6-6,TRBJ2-7,CASSYGTGYEQYF,TGTGCCAGCAGTTACGGGACAGGGTACGAGCAGTACTTC
NA,NA,TRBV30,TRBJ1-4,CAWSEEGPEKLFF,TGTGCCTGGAGTGAGGAGGGGCCTGAAAAACTGTTTTTT
TRBD1,NA,TRBV11-2,TRBJ1-4,CASSLMAGGGEKLFF,TGTGCCAGCAGCTTAATGGCAGGGGGCGGTGAAAAACTGTTTTTT
NA,NA,TRBV27,TRBJ1-2,CASSGSLGYGYTF,TGTGCCAGCAGCGGGAGCCTGGGCTATGGCTACACCTTC
NA,NA,TRBV5-6,TRBJ2-3,CASSLVGVRTDTQYF,TGTGCCAGCAGCTTGGTGGGAGTTCGGACAGATACGCAGTATTTT
NA,NA,TRBV3-1/TRBV3-2,TRBJ1-2,CASSQGQFYGYTF,TGTGCCAGCAGCCAAGGACAGTTCTATGGCTACACCTTC